Presented here are 18 T cell receptor beta chains from one specimen sequenced in a study of OX40 agonist ivuxolimab in advanced cancers. Clones were sequenced by immunoSEQ multiplex PCR, and TCRdb holds only the in-frame ones, with some missing. Of 24,000 or so clones listed, around 90% were seen once; the top ten hold 49%. The specimen was CD4+ or CD8+ T cells sorted from blood, collected in a trial of the OX40 agonist ivuxolimab. These receptors were taken from an adult with an advanced solid tumor such as melanoma, head and neck, liver or kidney cancer.

J is TRBJ2-3 and V is TRBV28; 7 nucleotides match TRBD1. V was clipped by 2 bases and J by 4 bases; unmatched bases: 6. This CDR3 spans 15 amino acids. The germline CDR1 and CDR2 sequences are MDHEN and SYDVKM. For the CDR3, the DNA is TGTGCCAGCAGTTTAGCCCGAGGGGGCGCAGATACGCAGTATTTT. Translating it yields CASSLARGGADTQYF.

The rearrangement joins TRBV6-1 to TRBJ2-2; D unresolved. Trimming removed 4 bases at V and 1 base at J, with 10 bases between. CDR3 length: 15 amino acids. Germline assignment: CDR1 MNHNS and CDR2 SASEGT. The CDR3: CASSGRSGNTGELFF. The CDR3 DNA follows: TGTGCCAGCAGTGGCCGGAGTGGGAACACCGGGGAGCTGTTTTTT.

The CDR3 is CSAKYSPSGYEQFF. The CDR3 DNA reads TGCAGCGCAAAGTATAGTCCCTCGGGGTATGAGCAGTTCTTC. The chain has TRBV29-1 and TRBJ2-1; D may be TRBD2 (5 bases). V was shortened by 7 bases and J by 8 bases, with 21 bases between the two germline ends. The CDR3 totals 14 residues. Germline loops: CDR1 SQVTM, CDR2 ANQGSEA.

In the case of this clone: This sample includes further DNA sequences coding for the same CDR3. This rearrangement joins TRBV19 to TRBJ2-7; TRBD2 matches at 11 bases. V lost 5 bases and J lost 0; bases outside the gene matches: 15. Germline V gives CDR1 LNHDA, CDR2 SQIVND (reference sequence). The CDR3 is made up of 19 amino acids. For the CDR3, the DNA is TGTGCCAGTAGTGTTCAGGGGACTAGCGGACGCCTTTACTCCTACGAGCAGTACTTC. Residues: CASSVQGTSGRLYSYEQYF. Combining the CDR3 with reference TRBV19 and TRBJ2-7 gives the whole variable domain DGGITQSPKYLFRKEGQNVTLSCEQNLNHDAMYWYRQDPGQGLRLIYYSQIVNDFQKGDIAEGYSVSREKKESFPLTVTSAQKNPTAFYLCASSVQGTSGRLYSYEQYFGPGTRLTVT.

CDR3 bases: TGTGCCAGCAGCCAAGGGGATGTGTCAGAGACCCAGTACTTC. Protein product: CASSQGDVSETQYF. The V and J genes are TRBV14 and TRBJ2-5; D gene ambiguous. The CDR3 length is 14 residues. Trimming removed 1 base at V and 4 bases at J, with 10 bases between. The germline gives CDR1 SGHDN, CDR2 FVKESK.

This chain joins TRBV28 and TRBJ2-6, with D maybe TRBD1 (6 bases). CDR3 length: 15 residues. V lost 2 bases and J lost 2, with 7 bases in between. Per the germline V gene, CDR1 is MDHEN and CDR2 is SYDVKM. CDR3 DNA: TGTGCCAGCAGTTTAGGGGGCGCTGGGGCCAACGTCCTGACTTTC. This gives the protein CASSLGGAGANVLTF.

The chain carries TRBV11-2 and TRBJ1-2; no reliable D call. CDR1 is SGHAT and CDR2 is FQNNGV in the germline V gene. The CDR3 has 13 amino acids. V lost 3 bases and J 4 bases, leaving 9 bases between the germline ends. As DNA, the CDR3 is TGTGCCAGCAGCTTTGATAGTATCTATGGCTACACCTTC. As protein: CASSFDSIYGYTF.

This clone appeared a single time. CDR3 coding DNA: TGCGCCAGCAGCACGCAGACAGGGGGGAATGAGCAGTTCTTC. This sequence encodes CASSTQTGGNEQFF. This sequence joins TRBV5-1 and TRBJ2-1, with TRBD1 matching 9 bases. The CDR3 is 14 residues long. The V and J ends lost 4 bases and 7 bases, in that order; junction bases with no gene match: 6. Germline V gene sequence: CDR1 SGHRS, CDR2 YFSETQ.

The rearrangement uses TRBV7-9 and TRBJ2-7, with TRBD1 matching over 8 bases. V gave up 5 bases and J gave up 6 bases; unmatched junction bases: 6. The CDR3 length is 13 residues. Germline CDR1 reads SEHNR; CDR2 reads FQNEAQ (reference sequence). The CDR3 is CASSPQGVGEQYF. The CDR3, as DNA: TGTGCCAGCAGCCCACAGGGGGTCGGCGAGCAGTACTTC.

This chain uses TRBV28 with TRBJ2-7; the match to TRBD1 covers 8 bases. The CDR3 runs 16 residues. Germline CDR1 is MDHEN and CDR2 is SYDVKM. V shed 3 bases and J 4 bases; nucleotides not matched to a gene: 11. The CDR3 DNA reads as TGTGCCAGCAGTTTCGGAGGGGGGCAGGGGGCTTACGAGCAGTACTTC. This codes for CASSFGGGQGAYEQYF.

DNA of the CDR3: TGTGCCAGCAGCTTGGGTGGGGACTCCGGCTACACCTTC. It translates to CASSLGGDSGYTF. The genes are TRBV5-5 and TRBJ1-2; TRBD1 is a possible D gene (5 bases). Germline CDR1 and CDR2: SGHKS and YYEKEE (reference sequence). The ends were cut back, 0 bases at V and 8 bases at J, with 11 bases in the middle. The CDR3 sequence is 13 residues long.

The chain carries TRBV28 and TRBJ2-3; 7 positions agree with TRBD1. The CDR3 runs 15 residues. V shed 5 bases, J shed 2 bases, and the junction held 7 bases outside the gene matches. Germline V gene lookup returns CDR1 MDHEN and CDR2 SYDVKM. CDR3 coding DNA: TGTGCCAGCAGTACCCCGGACAGGATCACAGATACGCAGTATTTT. This gives the protein CASSTPDRITDTQYF.

The V gene is TRBV30, the J gene TRBJ2-3, with D possibly being TRBD2 (6 bases). CDR3 length equals 14 residues. The V end lost 5 bases, the J end lost 1 base, and 13 bases lay between the germline ends. Germline V CDR1 and CDR2: GTSNPN, SVGIG (reference sequence). CDR3 coding DNA: TGTGCCTGGGAACCGGGACTCCGCACAGATACGCAGTATTTT. It yields the protein CAWEPGLRTDTQYF.

The chain has TRBV2 and TRBJ1-2; no firm D call. The V gene lost 6 bases and the J gene lost 8 bases, with 16 bases spanning the gap. Germline V gene lookup returns CDR1 SNHLY and CDR2 FYNNEI. The CDR3 is 13 residues long. CDR3 sequence reads: CASRLMSDLGYTF. The DNA of the CDR3 is TGTGCCAGCAGACTGATGAGCGATCTGGGCTACACCTTC.

V is TRBV6-4 and J is TRBJ2-3; D may be TRBD2 (6 bases). The CDR3 consists of 15 residues. Germline loops: CDR1 MRHNA, CDR2 SNTAGT. The ends were cut back, 2 bases at V and 2 bases at J, with 11 bases in the middle. The CDR3 reads CASSDHGTSTDTQYF. CDR3 nucleotides: TGTGCCAGCAGTGACCATGGGACTTCCACAGATACGCAGTATTTT.

The rearrangement joins TRBV18 to TRBJ1-1; no definite D call. The germline V gene has CDR1 KGHSH and CDR2 LQKENI. The CDR3 contains 14 residues. V was clipped by 3 bases and J by 4 bases, with 12 bases between them. This CDR3 is CASSPSYEGTEAFF. The CDR3 DNA sequence: TGTGCCAGCTCACCGTCCTATGAGGGCACTGAAGCTTTCTTT. The entire variable domain, with the rest obtained from reference TRBV18 and TRBJ1-1, is as follows: NAGVMQNPRHLVRRRGQEARLRCSPMKGHSHVYWYRQLPEEGLKFMVYLQKENIIDESGMPKERFSAEFPKEGPSILRIQQVVRGDSAAYFCASSPSYEGTEAFFGQGTRLTVV.

The chain carries TRBV5-1 and TRBJ1-4; possibly TRBD1 for D (6 bases). Germline CDR1 SGHRS, CDR2 YFSETQ. V dropped 3 bases and J dropped 7 bases, with 16 bases sitting between them. This CDR3 is 15 amino acids long. CDR3 bases: TGCGCCAGCAGCTGGGGCAGGGGAGATGGTGAAAAACTGTTTTTT. It translates to CASSWGRGDGEKLFF.

The chain is built from TRBV7-2 and TRBJ2-7, with 9 bases matching TRBD1. The CDR3 contains 15 residues. Per germline, CDR1 SGHTA and CDR2 FQGNSA. Trimming cost V 6 bases and J 4 bases; bases outside gene matches: 10. For the CDR3, the DNA is TGTGCCAGCAGTCCTGCCGGGACAGGGTTTTACGAGCAGTACTTC. Amino acids: CASSPAGTGFYEQYF.